This record looks at one T cell receptor beta chain sequence and its context. Its antigen is not known. A multiplex PCR was run with 60 Vbeta primers and 13 Jbeta primers. This table comes from immunoSEQ multiplex PCR, and its TCRdb copy is limited to in-frame clones, with some not included. This table holds just under 65,000 clones. The data are from a study of cytomegalovirus exposure and HLA in healthy donors. Overall study findings and caveats: Later analysis demonstrated an association between a missense DCLRE1C variant and TCR beta V- and J-gene trimming.

The sequenced sample consisted of PBMCs. The TCR sequence derives from a boy between 10 and 17 years old in good health and CMV-seronegative.

This chain's CDR3 is CASRKQTGQGNIQYF. The CDR3 DNA is TGCGCCAGCAGGAAACAAACAGGGCAGGGAAACATTCAGTACTTC. V usage is TRBV5-1 and J usage is TRBJ2-4; tentative D call: TRBD1 (6 bases). This CDR3 is built from 15 residues. V shed 5 bases and J shed 6 bases, with 18 bases lying between them. Germline V gene lookup returns CDR1 SGHRS and CDR2 YFSETQ.